The 10 T cell receptor beta chains below were found in one sample sequenced in a study of radiotherapy plus CTLA-4 blockade in lung cancer. Clones were read by immunoSEQ multiplex PCR, and TCRdb kept only the in-frame ones, dropping some. The data contain roughly 110,000 clones, more than 65% of them singletons. The sample was peripheral blood, taken from a patient treated with radiotherapy plus ipilimumab. These receptors were collected from a human donor with non-small cell lung cancer that progressed on radiotherapy plus ipilimumab. Some clones in this sample may be carry-over from other donors' samples.

The chain uses TRBV19 and TRBJ1-1; D might be TRBD1 (6 bases). Trimming took 4 bases from V and 11 from J, leaving 14 bases between them. Germline V gene sequence: CDR1 LNHDA, CDR2 SQIVND (reference sequence). This CDR3 is built from 12 residues. CDR3 in DNA: TGTGCCAGTAGTACCGGACAGAGGGCCGCTTTCTTT. This codes for CASSTGQRAAFF.

The rearrangement joins TRBV29-1 to TRBJ1-4; no clear D gene. Germline V lookup: CDR1 SQVTM, CDR2 ANQGSEA. Trimming shortened V by 4 bases and J by 8 bases, and 17 bases separated the two germline ends. CDR3 length: 14 amino acids. CDR3 protein: CSVGGVHSREKLFF. The CDR3 coding sequence is TGCAGCGTTGGCGGGGTTCATAGTCGCGAAAAACTGTTTTTT.

The V call is TRBV5-5, the J call TRBJ2-3, with 7 bases fitting TRBD1. The V and J ends lost 3 bases and 0 bases, in that order; junction bases with no gene match: 1. The CDR3 covers 14 residues. Per the germline V gene, CDR1 is SGHKS and CDR2 is YYEKEE (reference sequence). The CDR3 protein is CASSWDSSTDTQYF. CDR3 bases: TGTGCCAGCAGCTGGGACAGTAGCACAGATACGCAGTATTTT.

This clone was seen only once. The chain has TRBV9 and TRBJ2-1, with 9 bases identical to TRBD2. The CDR3 contains 15 residues. Trimming cost V 2 bases and J 3 bases; bases outside gene matches: 3. The germline V gene has CDR1 SGDLS and CDR2 YYNGEE. In DNA, the CDR3 is TGTGCCAGCAGCGTTAGCGGGGGTAGCTACAATGAGCAGTTCTTC. This gives the protein CASSVSGGSYNEQFF.

This clone occurred a few times. The chain recombines TRBV4-2 with TRBJ2-7, with 7 bases lining up with TRBD1. CDR3 length equals 14 residues. Trimming cost V 3 bases and J 4 bases; bases outside gene matches: 6. In germline, CDR1 is LGHNA, CDR2 YNFKEQ. This CDR3 reads CASSHTRDRYEQYF. CDR3 nucleotide sequence: TGTGCCAGCAGCCACACCCGGGACAGATACGAGCAGTACTTC.

The chain is built from TRBV15 and TRBJ2-5; D is possibly TRBD1 (7 bases). There are 14 residues in the CDR3. V lost 5 bases and J 2 bases, leaving 12 bases between the germline ends. From germline, CDR1 is LNHNV and CDR2 YYDKDF (reference sequence). CDR3 amino acids: CATSAGQIQETQYF. The DNA of the CDR3 is TGTGCCACCAGCGCGGGACAGATTCAAGAGACCCAGTACTTC.

The rearrangement joins TRBV4-3 to TRBJ1-5; D not certain. Germline CDR1 and CDR2: LGHNA and YSLEER. V gave up 0 bases and J gave up 5 bases, with 14 bases separating them. The CDR3 totals 16 residues. The CDR3 region has the DNA TGCGCCAGCAGCCAAGACGGGTCGGAACCCTATCAGCCCCAGCATTTT. This gives the protein CASSQDGSEPYQPQHF.

V and J are TRBV5-4 and TRBJ1-2; D possibly corresponds to TRBD1 (5 bases). V lost 4 bases and J 6 bases, leaving 13 bases between the germline ends. From germline, CDR1 is SGHNT and CDR2 YYREEE (reference sequence). The length of the CDR3 is 13 residues. Here the CDR3 reads CASSRGVFDGYTF. The CDR3 bases are TGTGCCAGCAGCCGGGGGGTATTCGATGGCTACACCTTC.

To note about this clone: The DNA is left out, because the CDR3 cannot be placed on it with certainty; the CDR3 is given as TCRdb lists it. The chain is built from TRBV14 and TRBJ2-3; the table's D call, TRBD2, was not checked against the DNA. Germline V gene data show CDR1 as SGHDN and CDR2 as FVKESK. The CDR3 length is 15 residues, termini included. CDR3 sequence reads: CASSQRFGPGTSKYF.

The chain couples TRBV10-3 to TRBJ2-5, with D hard to call. V lost 2 bases and J 5 bases, leaving 6 bases between the germline ends. Germline values: CDR1 ENHRY, CDR2 SYGVKD. The CDR3 length is 12 residues. CDR3: CAISERKETQYF. CDR3 nucleotide sequence: TGTGCCATCAGTGAGAGGAAGGAGACCCAGTACTTC.